These T cell receptor beta chains were read from a single sample in a study of blood T cell repertoires in COVID-19. Profiling relied on immunoSEQ multiplex PCR, and the TCRdb table lists in-frame clones only, not all of them. The table lists a few hundred thousand clones, approximately 86% of them singletons, with about 2% in the top ten. Sequencing used peripheral blood. The source is a man between 18 and 29 years old with active or convalescent COVID-19. CDR3s include the opening cysteine and the closing phenylalanine or tryptophan. D genes are given only for firm matches. Clone size is stated in some rows and not others, as once, few, many or a class when expanded.

V	J	size	D	DNA	CDR3
TRBV19	TRBJ2-7	.	.	TGTGCCAGTAGTATATCATCGGGATTAGCCTACGAGCAGTACTTC	CASSISSGLAYEQYF
TRBV12-3/TRBV12-4	TRBJ1-1	.	.	TGTGCCAGCAGTTTGGCAGGGAACACTGAAGCTTTCTTT	CASSLAGNTEAFF
TRBV12-3/TRBV12-4	TRBJ2-5	.	.	TGTGCCAGCAGTTTTCTAACTCGGGAGACCCAGTACTTC	CASSFLTRETQYF
TRBV11-2	TRBJ2-5	.	.	TGTGCCAGCAGCTTACTTGTTGGAGCTCTTTCTCAGACCCAGTACTTC	CASSLLVGALSQTQYF
TRBV29-1	TRBJ1-1	once	TRBD1	TGCAGCGTTGGGCCGGACAGGGGAAGAAGAACTGAAGCTTTCTTT	CSVGPDRGRRTEAFF
TRBV5-4	TRBJ2-5	.	.	TGTGCCAGCAGCTTGGGTTCCCAGGGGCTGCGGGAGACCCAGTACTTC	CASSLGSQGLRETQYF
TRBV7-9	TRBJ1-6	.	TRBD1	TGTGCCAGCAGCTCCGGGACAGGGAACTCACCCCTCCACTTT	CASSSGTGNSPLHF
TRBV10-3	TRBJ1-4	.	.	TGTGCCATCAGCCCCAACCCCCCGAGTATCTCAACTAATGAAAAACTGTTTTTT	CAISPNPPSISTNEKLFF
TRBV15	TRBJ2-2	.	.	TGTGCCACCAGCAGAGATACGAGTCCCGGGGAGCTGTTTTTT	CATSRDTSPGELFF
TRBV27	TRBJ2-3	.	.	TGTGCCAGCAGTTTACTTAGCACAGATACGCAGTATTTT	CASSLLSTDTQYF
TRBV19	TRBJ2-1	.	TRBD2	TGTGCCAGTAGTATACGGTCTAGCGGAACCAATGAGCAGTTCTTC	CASSIRSSGTNEQFF
TRBV3-1/TRBV3-2	TRBJ2-3	.	.	TGTGCCAGCAGCCAAGACTGGAGGAGCACAGATACGCAGTATTTT	CASSQDWRSTDTQYF
TRBV2	TRBJ1-1	.	.	TGTGCCAGCACCTCCGGGGAGAACACTGAAGCTTTCTTT	CASTSGENTEAFF
TRBV9	TRBJ2-5	few	TRBD1	TGTGCCAGCAGCCCCCGCACAGGGGCCGGCGAGACCCAGTACTTC	CASSPRTGAGETQYF
TRBV27	TRBJ1-1	.	TRBD1	TGTGCCAGCAGTCGGACAGGGAACACTGAAGCTTTCTTT	CASSRTGNTEAFF
TRBV7-9	TRBJ2-5	.	TRBD1	TGTGCCAGCAGCTTTCGGGGTCAGGGGGCTGAGACCCAGTACTTC	CASSFRGQGAETQYF
TRBV4-1	TRBJ1-2	.	TRBD1	TGCGCCAGCAGCGTAACCGGACAGGCAAACGGCTACACCTTC	CASSVTGQANGYTF
TRBV11-2	TRBJ1-2	.	.	TGTGCCAGCAGCCCCAACGGGTATGGCTACACCTTC	CASSPNGYGYTF
TRBV13	TRBJ2-1	.	TRBD2	TGTGCCAGCAGCCGGGGCCTTCTAGCGGGAGCGAACAATGAGCAGTTCTTC	CASSRGLLAGANNEQFF
TRBV5-5	TRBJ2-7	.	.	TGTGCCAGCAGCTTGAGGGAAGGAAACTGGAGGTTGTCCTACGAGCAGTACTTC	CASSLREGNWRLSYEQYF
TRBV19	TRBJ1-1	.	TRBD1	TGTGCCACCAATCCTGGGACAGGACCTGAAGCTTTCTTT	CATNPGTGPEAFF
TRBV7-8	TRBJ2-1	.	.	TGTGCCAGCAGCTTAGCAGCTAGCGCCACCTACAATGAGCAGTTCTTC	CASSLAASATYNEQFF
TRBV7-8	TRBJ2-7	.	TRBD2	TGTGCCAGCAGCTTAGGCCCTAGCGGTAAAGACTACGAGCAGTACTTC	CASSLGPSGKDYEQYF
TRBV6-2/TRBV6-3	TRBJ2-2	.	TRBD1	TGTGCCAGCAGTTACTCGCCAACAGGGGGCGCGAACACCGGGGAGCTGTTTTTT	CASSYSPTGGANTGELFF
TRBV5-1	TRBJ2-7	.	.	TGCGCCAGCAGCATCCAACAGGGACCAAGCGAGCAGTACTTC	CASSIQQGPSEQYF
TRBV24-1	TRBJ2-7	.	.	TGTGCCACCAGTGATGGCCCCCGGGACACCGAGCAGTACTTC	CATSDGPRDTEQYF
TRBV11-2	TRBJ2-1	.	.	TGTGCCAGCAGCTTTCCTCCCTTAAGACCAGGAACGATCTTC	CASSFPPLRPGTIF
TRBV5-1	TRBJ1-2	.	.	TGCGCCAGCAGCTTGGCCAATCGAGGGGGCTACACCTTC	CASSLANRGGYTF
TRBV5-1	TRBJ2-3	.	.	TGCGCCAGCAGTGGGCGGGGTAGCACAGATACGCAGTATTTT	CASSGRGSTDTQYF
TRBV7-2	TRBJ2-7	once	TRBD2	TGTGCCAGCAGCTCTCGACTAGCGCTCGAGCAGTACTTC	CASSSRLALEQYF
TRBV6-5	TRBJ1-5	.	.	TGTGCCAGCAGTTATGGGGGCAGCAATCAGCCCCAGCATTTT	CASSYGGSNQPQHF
TRBV7-6	TRBJ1-2	.	TRBD1	TGTGCCAGCAGCTTAGGTATAGGGGGCGCAAACTATGGCTACACCTTC	CASSLGIGGANYGYTF
TRBV14	TRBJ1-2	.	.	TGTGCCAGCAGCCAAGGGACAGCTACTTCTAACTATGGCTACACCTTC	CASSQGTATSNYGYTF
TRBV10-3	TRBJ2-1	.	TRBD2	TGTGCCAGTAGGGATAGCGGGGGATTGAATGAGCAGTTCTTC	CASRDSGGLNEQFF
TRBV7-9	TRBJ2-2	.	TRBD1	TGTGCCAGCAGCTGGTTCGGACAGGGGAACACCGGGGAGCTGTTTTTT	CASSWFGQGNTGELFF
TRBV19	TRBJ1-2	.	TRBD1	TGTGCCAGTAGTATAGATTCCCCAGGGACAGGGTATGGCTACACCTTC	CASSIDSPGTGYGYTF
TRBV7-2	TRBJ2-4	.	TRBD2	TGTGCCAGCAGCTCGACCGGGACTAGCTCAACGGACATTCAGTACTTC	CASSSTGTSSTDIQYF
TRBV27	TRBJ2-7	.	TRBD1	TGTGCCAGCAGCGCACCGGGACAGGGCGACTACGAGCAGTACTTC	CASSAPGQGDYEQYF
TRBV6-2/TRBV6-3	TRBJ1-5	.	.	TGTGCCAGCAGTTCACTTCCGGTTAGCAATCAGCCCCAGCATTTT	CASSSLPVSNQPQHF
TRBV28	TRBJ2-7	.	TRBD2	TGTGCCAGCAGTTCTCGCCTAGCGGGAGTCCACGAGCAGTACTTC	CASSSRLAGVHEQYF